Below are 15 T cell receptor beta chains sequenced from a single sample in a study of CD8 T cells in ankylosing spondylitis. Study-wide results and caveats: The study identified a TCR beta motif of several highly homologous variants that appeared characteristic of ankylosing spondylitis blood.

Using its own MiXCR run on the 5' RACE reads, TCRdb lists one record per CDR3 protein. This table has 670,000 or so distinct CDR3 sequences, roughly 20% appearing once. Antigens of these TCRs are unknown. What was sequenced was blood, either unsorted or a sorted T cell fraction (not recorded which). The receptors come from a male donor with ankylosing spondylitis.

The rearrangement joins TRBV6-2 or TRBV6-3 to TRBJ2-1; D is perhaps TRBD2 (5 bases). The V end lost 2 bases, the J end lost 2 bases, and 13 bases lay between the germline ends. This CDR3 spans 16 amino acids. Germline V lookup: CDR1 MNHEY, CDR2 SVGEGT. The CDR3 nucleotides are TGTGCCAGCAGTTACACAGCGGAGGCCCCCTACAATGAGCAGTTCTTC. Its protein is CASSYTAEAPYNEQFF.

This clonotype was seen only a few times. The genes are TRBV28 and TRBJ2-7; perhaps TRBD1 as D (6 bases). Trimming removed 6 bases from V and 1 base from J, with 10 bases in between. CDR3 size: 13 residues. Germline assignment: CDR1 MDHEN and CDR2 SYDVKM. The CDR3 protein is CASRTGISYEQYF. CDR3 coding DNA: TGTGCCAGCAGAACAGGGATATCCTACGAGCAGTACTTC.

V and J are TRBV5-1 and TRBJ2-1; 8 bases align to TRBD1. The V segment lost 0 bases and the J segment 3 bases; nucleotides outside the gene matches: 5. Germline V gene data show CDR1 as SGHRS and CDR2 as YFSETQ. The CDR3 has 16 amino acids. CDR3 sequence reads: CASSLGVGQGYNEQFF. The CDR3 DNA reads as TGCGCCAGCAGCTTGGGCGTTGGACAGGGCTACAATGAGCAGTTCTTC.

CDR3 nucleotide sequence: TGTGCCAGCAGTTTGAGTAGGGCGGGTTCACCCCTCCACTTT. It translates to CASSLSRAGSPLHF. The V call is TRBV12-3 or TRBV12-4, the J call TRBJ1-6; no clear D gene. The CDR3 has 14 amino acids. Trimming cost V 3 bases and J 9 bases, with 12 bases left between them.

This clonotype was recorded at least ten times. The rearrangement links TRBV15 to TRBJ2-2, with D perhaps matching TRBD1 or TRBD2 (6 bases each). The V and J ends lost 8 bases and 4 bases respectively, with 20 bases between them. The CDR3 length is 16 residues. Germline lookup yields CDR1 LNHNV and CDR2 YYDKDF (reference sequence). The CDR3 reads CATGTGAGDSTGELFF. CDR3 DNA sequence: TGTGCCACCGGGACGGGGGCAGGGGATAGCACCGGGGAGCTGTTTTTT.

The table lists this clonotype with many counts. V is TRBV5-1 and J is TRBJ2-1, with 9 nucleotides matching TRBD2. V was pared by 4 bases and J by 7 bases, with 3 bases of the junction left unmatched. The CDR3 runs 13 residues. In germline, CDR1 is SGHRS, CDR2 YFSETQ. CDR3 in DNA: TGCGCCAGCAGCCCGCTAGCGGGGAATGAGCAGTTCTTC. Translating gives CASSPLAGNEQFF.

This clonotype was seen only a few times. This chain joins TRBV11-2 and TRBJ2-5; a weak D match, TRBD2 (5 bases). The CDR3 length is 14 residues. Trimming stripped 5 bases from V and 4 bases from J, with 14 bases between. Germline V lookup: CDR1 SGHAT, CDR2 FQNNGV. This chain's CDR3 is CASSPRSSVETQYF. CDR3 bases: TGTGCCAGCAGCCCGCGGAGTAGCGTAGAGACCCAGTACTTC.

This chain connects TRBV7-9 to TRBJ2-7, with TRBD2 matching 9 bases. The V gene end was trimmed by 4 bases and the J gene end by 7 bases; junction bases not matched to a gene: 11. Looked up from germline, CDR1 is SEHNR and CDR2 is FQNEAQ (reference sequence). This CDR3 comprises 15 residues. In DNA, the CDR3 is TGTGCCAGCAGCTACCTGGCGGGAGGGCCTGTGGAGCAGTACTTC. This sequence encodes CASSYLAGGPVEQYF.

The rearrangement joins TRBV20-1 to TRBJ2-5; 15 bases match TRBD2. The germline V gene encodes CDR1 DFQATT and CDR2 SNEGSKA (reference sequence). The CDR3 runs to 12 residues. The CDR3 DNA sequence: TGCAGCGGGACTAGCGGGAGGAAGACCCAGTACTTC. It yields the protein CSGTSGRKTQYF.

The CDR3 protein is CASSLELDGWGEQFF. CDR3 bases: TGTGCCAGCAGCTTAGAGTTAGACGGGTGGGGGGAGCAGTTCTTC. V is TRBV7-2 and J is TRBJ2-1; D is possibly TRBD1 or TRBD2 (5 bases each). This CDR3 has 15 residues. Germline V lookup: CDR1 SGHTA, CDR2 FQGNSA. The V end was cut by 1 base, the J end by 10 bases, with 17 bases between.

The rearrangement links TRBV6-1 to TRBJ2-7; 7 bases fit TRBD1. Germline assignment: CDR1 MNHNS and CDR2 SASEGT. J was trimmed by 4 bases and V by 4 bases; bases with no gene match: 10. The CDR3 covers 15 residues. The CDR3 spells CASSVYRGKAYEQYF. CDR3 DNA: TGTGCCAGCAGTGTTTACAGGGGAAAAGCGTACGAGCAGTACTTC.

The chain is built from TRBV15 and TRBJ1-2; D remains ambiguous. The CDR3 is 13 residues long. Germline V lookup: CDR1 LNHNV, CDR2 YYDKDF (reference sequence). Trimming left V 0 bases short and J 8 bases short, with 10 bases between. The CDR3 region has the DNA TGTGCCACCAGCAGAGATCCGACGTTCGGCTACACCTTC. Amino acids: CATSRDPTFGYTF.

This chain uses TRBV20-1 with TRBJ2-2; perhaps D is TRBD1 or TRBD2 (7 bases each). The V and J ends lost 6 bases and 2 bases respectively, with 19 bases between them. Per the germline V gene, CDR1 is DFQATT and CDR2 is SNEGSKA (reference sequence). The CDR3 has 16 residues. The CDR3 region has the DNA TGCAGTGCGAGGATCAGGGGGGGGAGAAACACCGGGGAGCTGTTTTTT. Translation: CSARIRGGRNTGELFF.

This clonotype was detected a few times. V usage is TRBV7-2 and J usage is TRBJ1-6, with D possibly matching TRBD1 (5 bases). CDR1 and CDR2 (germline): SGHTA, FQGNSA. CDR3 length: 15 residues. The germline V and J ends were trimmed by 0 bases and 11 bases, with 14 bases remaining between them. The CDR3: CASSLAHGGLAPLHF. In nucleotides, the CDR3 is TGTGCCAGCAGCTTAGCGCACGGGGGGTTGGCACCCCTCCACTTT.

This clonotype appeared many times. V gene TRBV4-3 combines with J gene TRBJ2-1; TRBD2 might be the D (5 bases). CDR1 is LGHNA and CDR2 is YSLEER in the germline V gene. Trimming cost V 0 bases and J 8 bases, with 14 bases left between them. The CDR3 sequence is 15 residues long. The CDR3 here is CASSQDTSGPDEQFF. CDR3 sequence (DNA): TGCGCCAGCAGCCAAGATACTAGTGGGCCGGATGAGCAGTTCTTC.